These 4 T cell receptor beta chains were all obtained from the same sample, sequenced in a study of blood T cell repertoires in COVID-19. TCRdb keeps only in-frame clones here, not all; method: immunoSEQ multiplex PCR. The sample carries 150,000 to 200,000 clones, about 88% recorded once. Sequenced: peripheral blood. Every receptor here comes from a man aged 30-40 years with active or convalescent COVID-19.

The chain is built from TRBV6-1 and TRBJ1-3, with 12 bases matching TRBD1. CDR3 length: 18 amino acids. Germline CDR1 and CDR2: MNHNS and SASEGT. Trimming cost V 3 bases and J 4 bases; bases outside gene matches: 10. Here the CDR3 reads CASSEGDRGLGSGNTIYF. The CDR3 DNA follows: TGTGCCAGCAGTGAGGGGGACAGGGGGCTCGGGTCCGGAAACACCATATATTTT.

The J gene is TRBJ1-2, the V gene TRBV30; a possible D gene is TRBD1 (6 bases). The CDR3 sequence is 13 residues long. The V end lost 3 bases, the J end lost 6 bases, and 14 bases lay between the germline ends. The V gene's germline CDR1 is GTSNPN and CDR2 SVGIG (reference sequence). The CDR3 region is CAWRIQGEDGYTF. The CDR3 coding sequence is TGTGCCTGGAGGATACAGGGTGAGGATGGCTACACCTTC.

The gene calls are TRBV19 and TRBJ1-5; 8 nucleotides agree with TRBD1. The CDR3 is 13 amino acids. V shed 6 bases, J shed 5 bases, and the junction held 3 bases outside the gene matches. The germline V gene encodes CDR1 LNHDA and CDR2 SQIVND (reference sequence). For the CDR3, the DNA is TGTGCCAGTAGGGACAGGGAACATCAGCCCCAGCATTTT. It is translated as CASRDREHQPQHF.

The genes are TRBV10-3 and TRBJ2-7; TRBD2 is a possible D gene (6 bases). The germline V gene has CDR1 ENHRY and CDR2 SYGVKD. The CDR3 extends over 13 amino acids. V gave up 2 bases and J gave up 7 bases, with 12 bases separating them. The CDR3 reads CAISEEVTSEQYV. CDR3 sequence (DNA): TGTGCCATCAGTGAGGAGGTGACTAGTGAGCAGTACGTC.